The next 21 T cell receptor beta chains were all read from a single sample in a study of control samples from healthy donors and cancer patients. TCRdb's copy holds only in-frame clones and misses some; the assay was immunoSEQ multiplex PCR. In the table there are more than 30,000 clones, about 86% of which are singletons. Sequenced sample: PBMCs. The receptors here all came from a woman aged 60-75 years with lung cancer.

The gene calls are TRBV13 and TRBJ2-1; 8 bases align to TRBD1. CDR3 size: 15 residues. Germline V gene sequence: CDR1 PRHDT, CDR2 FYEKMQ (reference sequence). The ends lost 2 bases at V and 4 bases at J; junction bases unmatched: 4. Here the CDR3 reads CASSLIQGAYNEQFF. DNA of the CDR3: TGTGCCAGCAGCTTAATCCAGGGGGCGTACAATGAGCAGTTCTTC.

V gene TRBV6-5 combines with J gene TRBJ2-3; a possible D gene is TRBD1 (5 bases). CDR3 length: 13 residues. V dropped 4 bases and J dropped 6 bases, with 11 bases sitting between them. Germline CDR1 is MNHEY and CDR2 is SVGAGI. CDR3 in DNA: TGTGCCAGCAGTTTTGGGGCAGGCGATACGCAGTATTTT. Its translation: CASSFGAGDTQYF.

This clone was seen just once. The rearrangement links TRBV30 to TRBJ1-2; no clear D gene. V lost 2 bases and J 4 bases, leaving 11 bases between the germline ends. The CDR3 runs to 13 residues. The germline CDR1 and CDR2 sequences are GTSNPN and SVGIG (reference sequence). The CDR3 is CAWSRNRIYGYTF. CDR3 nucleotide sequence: TGTGCCTGGAGTCGGAACAGAATCTATGGCTACACCTTC.

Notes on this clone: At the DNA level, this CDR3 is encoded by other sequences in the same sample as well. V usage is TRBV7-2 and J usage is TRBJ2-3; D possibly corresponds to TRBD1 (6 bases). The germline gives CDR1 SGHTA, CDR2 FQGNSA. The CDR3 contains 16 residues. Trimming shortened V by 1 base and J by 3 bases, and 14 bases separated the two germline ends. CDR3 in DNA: TGTGCCAGCAGCTTAGTCCTTGGGGGCGCGACAGATACGCAGTATTTT. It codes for CASSLVLGGATDTQYF.

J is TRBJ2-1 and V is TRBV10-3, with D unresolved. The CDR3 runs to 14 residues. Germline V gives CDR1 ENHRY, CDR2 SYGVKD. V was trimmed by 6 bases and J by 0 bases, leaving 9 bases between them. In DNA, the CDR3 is TGTGCCATCAGCCTTGATAGCTCCTACAATGAGCAGTTCTTC. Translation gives CAISLDSSYNEQFF.

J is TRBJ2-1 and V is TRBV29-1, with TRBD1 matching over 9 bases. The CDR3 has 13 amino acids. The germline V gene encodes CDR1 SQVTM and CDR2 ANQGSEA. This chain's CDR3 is CSIRGDRDGGQFF. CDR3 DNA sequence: TGCAGTATCCGAGGGGACAGGGATGGTGGGCAGTTCTTC.

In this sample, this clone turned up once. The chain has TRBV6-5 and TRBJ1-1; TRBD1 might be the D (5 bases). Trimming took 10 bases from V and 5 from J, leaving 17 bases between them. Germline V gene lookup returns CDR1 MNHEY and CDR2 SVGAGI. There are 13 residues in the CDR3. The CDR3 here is CATKEPGGTEAFF. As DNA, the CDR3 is TGTGCCACGAAGGAGCCGGGGGGGACTGAAGCTTTCTTT.

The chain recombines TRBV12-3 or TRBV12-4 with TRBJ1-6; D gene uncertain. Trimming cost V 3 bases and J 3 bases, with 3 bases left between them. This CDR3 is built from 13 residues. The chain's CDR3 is CASSLGYNSPLHF. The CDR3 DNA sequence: TGTGCCAGCAGTTTGGGCTATAATTCACCCCTCCACTTT.

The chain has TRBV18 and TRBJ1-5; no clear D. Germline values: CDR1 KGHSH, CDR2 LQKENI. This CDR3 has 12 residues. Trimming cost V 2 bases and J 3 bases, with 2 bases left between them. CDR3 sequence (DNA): TGTGCCAGCTCACCAAACAATCAGCCCCAGCATTTT. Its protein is CASSPNNQPQHF.

The CDR3 loop reads CASRGQGHQPQHF. As DNA, the CDR3 is TGTGCCAGCAGGGGGCAGGGACATCAGCCCCAGCATTTT. J is TRBJ1-5 and V is TRBV2; D possibly corresponds to TRBD1 (5 bases). The germline V gene encodes CDR1 SNHLY and CDR2 FYNNEI. The CDR3 has 13 residues. Deletions cut 6 bases from V and 5 bases from J, with 11 bases between.

The CDR3 protein is CATSRDWRELFF. As DNA, the CDR3 is TGTGCCACCAGCAGAGATTGGAGGGAGCTGTTTTTT. The rearrangement joins TRBV15 to TRBJ2-2; no clear D. Germline CDR1 and CDR2: LNHNV and YYDKDF (reference sequence). The V gene lost 0 bases and the J gene lost 9 bases, with 5 bases spanning the gap. The CDR3 contains 12 residues.

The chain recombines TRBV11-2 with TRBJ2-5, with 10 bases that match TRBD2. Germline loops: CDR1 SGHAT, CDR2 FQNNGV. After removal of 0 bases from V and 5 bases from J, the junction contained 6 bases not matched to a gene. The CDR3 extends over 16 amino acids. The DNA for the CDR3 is TGTGCCAGCAGCTTAGAGAGCGGGAGGGCCCGGGAGACCCAGTACTTC. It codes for CASSLESGRARETQYF.

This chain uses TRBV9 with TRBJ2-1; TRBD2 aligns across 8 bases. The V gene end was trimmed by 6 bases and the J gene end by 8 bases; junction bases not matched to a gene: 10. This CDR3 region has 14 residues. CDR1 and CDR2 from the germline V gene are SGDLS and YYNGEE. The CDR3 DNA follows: TGTGCCAGCAACCGCCAGCGGGAGATCGATGAGCAGTTCTTC. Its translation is CASNRQREIDEQFF.

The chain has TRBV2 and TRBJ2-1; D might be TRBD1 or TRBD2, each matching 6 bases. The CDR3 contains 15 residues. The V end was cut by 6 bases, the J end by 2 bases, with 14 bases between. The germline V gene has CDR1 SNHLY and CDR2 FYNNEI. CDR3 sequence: CASRGGGSTYNEQFF. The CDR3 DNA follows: TGTGCCAGCAGGGGGGGCGGGTCCACCTACAATGAGCAGTTCTTC.

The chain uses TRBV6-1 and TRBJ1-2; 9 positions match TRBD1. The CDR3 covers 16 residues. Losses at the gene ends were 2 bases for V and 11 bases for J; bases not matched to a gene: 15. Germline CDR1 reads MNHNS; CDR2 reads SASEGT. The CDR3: CASSEQPGQGSGGYTF. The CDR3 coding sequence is TGTGCCAGCAGTGAACAGCCGGGACAGGGATCCGGTGGGTACACCTTC.

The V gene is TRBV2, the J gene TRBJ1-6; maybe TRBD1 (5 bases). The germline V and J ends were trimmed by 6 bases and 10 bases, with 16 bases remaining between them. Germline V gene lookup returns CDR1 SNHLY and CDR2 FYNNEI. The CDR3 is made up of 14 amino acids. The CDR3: CASSNRDHGSPLHF. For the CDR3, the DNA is TGTGCCAGCAGCAACCGGGACCACGGGTCACCCCTCCACTTT.

For the CDR3, the DNA is TGTGCCAGCTCACCGCGGGGGGGCGGCGATACGCAGTATTTT. Amino acid sequence: CASSPRGGGDTQYF. This chain links TRBV18 with TRBJ2-3; 9 bases agree with TRBD2. The length of the CDR3 is 14 residues. Germline loops: CDR1 KGHSH, CDR2 LQKENI. The V segment lost 3 bases and the J segment 6 bases; nucleotides outside the gene matches: 4.

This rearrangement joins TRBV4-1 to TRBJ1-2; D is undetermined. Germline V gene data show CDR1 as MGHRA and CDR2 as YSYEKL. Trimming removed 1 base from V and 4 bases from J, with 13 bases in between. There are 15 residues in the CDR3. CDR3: CASSQAPGLTYGYTF. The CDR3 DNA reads TGCGCCAGCAGCCAAGCGCCGGGATTAACCTATGGCTACACCTTC.

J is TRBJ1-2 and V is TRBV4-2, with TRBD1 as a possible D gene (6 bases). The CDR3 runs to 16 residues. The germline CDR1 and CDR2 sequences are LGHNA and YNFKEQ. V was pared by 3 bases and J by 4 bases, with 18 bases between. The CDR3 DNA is TGTGCCAGCAGCCAGTCGGCCCGGCAGGGGATCTATGGCTACACCTTC. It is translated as CASSQSARQGIYGYTF.

This chain's CDR3 is CASSSTRGRNSPLHF. The CDR3 nucleotides read TGTGCCAGCAGTTCTACCAGGGGCAGGAATTCACCCCTCCACTTT. V usage is TRBV6-5 and J usage is TRBJ1-6; D is possibly TRBD1 (6 bases). Germline V gene sequence: CDR1 MNHEY, CDR2 SVGAGI. The CDR3 loop spans 15 amino acids. The ends were cut back, 4 bases at V and 7 bases at J, with 14 bases in the middle.

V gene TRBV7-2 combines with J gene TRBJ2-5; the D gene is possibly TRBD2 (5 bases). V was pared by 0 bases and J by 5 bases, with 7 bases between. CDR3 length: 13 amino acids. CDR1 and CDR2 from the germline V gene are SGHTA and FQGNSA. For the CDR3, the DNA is TGTGCCAGCAGCTTAGCTATAGCGGAGACCCAGTACTTC. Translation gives CASSLAIAETQYF.